A single sample gave rise to the 20 T cell receptor beta chains below, sequenced in a study of CD8+CD57+ T cells in acquired aplastic anemia. The template for TCR beta VDJ and CDR3 sequence profiling was genomic DNA. TCRdb used MiXCR to reprocess the reads, holding one entry per CDR3 protein. The data hold some 170,000 distinct CDR3 sequences, with roughly 48% observed a single time. Material for sequencing was sorted CD4+, CD8+, or CD8+CD57+ T cells (not recorded which) from PBMCs. These receptors all stem from a human donor in good health.

As to this clonotype: A much more abundant neighbour one base away suggests this may be a read error. This chain joins TRBV4-3 and TRBJ2-2; D is possibly TRBD1 (5 bases). The V end lost 10 bases, the J end lost 2 bases, and 11 bases lay between the germline ends. This CDR3 contains 13 residues. Germline values: CDR1 LGHNA, CDR2 YSLEER. In DNA, the CDR3 is TGCGCCACCAGGACAATAAACACCGGGGAGCTGTTTTTT. Its translation: CATRTINTGELFF.

The chain employs TRBV24-1 and TRBJ2-1; no firm D call. The CDR3 consists of 15 residues. Trimming removed 5 bases from V and 7 bases from J, with 17 bases in between. Germline CDR1 is KGHDR and CDR2 is SFDVKD. The CDR3, as DNA: TGTGCCACCAGTGGTTCTGGGTGGAGCACAAATGAGCAGTTCTTC. It translates to CATSGSGWSTNEQFF.

The chain links TRBV3-1 to TRBJ2-2, with D perhaps matching TRBD1 or TRBD2 (6 bases each). Germline V lookup: CDR1 LGHDT, CDR2 YNNKEL (reference sequence). The CDR3 is made up of 16 amino acids. V shed 0 bases and J shed 6 bases, with 14 bases lying between them. In DNA, the CDR3 is TGTGCCAGCAGCCAAGATAAGGGGGGCGCCCCCGGGGAGCTGTTTTTT. This gives the protein CASSQDKGGAPGELFF.

This clonotype appeared many times. The chain joins TRBV7-2 to TRBJ1-3; D remains ambiguous. The germline V gene encodes CDR1 SGHTA and CDR2 FQGNSA. The CDR3 runs 14 residues. V lost 3 bases to trimming and J lost 8 bases, with 14 bases between them. In DNA form, the CDR3 reads TGTGCCAGCAGCTTGGGGTACGACTTTGACACCATATATTTT. Its protein product is CASSLGYDFDTIYF.

CDR3 coding DNA: TGTGCCAGCAGCTTTGGACAGGGCAGCTACGAGCAGTACTTC. Translating it yields CASSFGQGSYEQYF. The V and J genes are TRBV7-4 and TRBJ2-7; 8 positions match TRBD1. CDR3 size: 14 residues. Trimming took 3 bases from V and 3 from J; bases not matched to a gene: 4. Per germline, CDR1 SGHVT and CDR2 SQSDAQ.

This rearrangement joins TRBV29-1 to TRBJ2-1; no definite D call. The CDR3 is made up of 13 amino acids. Germline CDR1 SQVTM, CDR2 ANQGSEA. V was trimmed by 8 bases and J by 5 bases, leaving 16 bases between them. CDR3 DNA sequence: TGCAGCCCCAGTCATGGCCCCAACAATGAGCAGTTCTTC. Its protein product is CSPSHGPNNEQFF.

V and J are TRBV24-1 and TRBJ2-3; maybe TRBD2 (5 bases). CDR1 KGHDR and CDR2 SFDVKD come from the germline V gene. Deletions cut 2 bases from V and 5 bases from J, with 19 bases between. This CDR3 has 17 amino acids. CDR3 residues: CATSDSITGFGGDTQYF. CDR3 sequence (DNA): TGTGCCACCAGTGATTCGATAACGGGATTCGGTGGAGATACGCAGTATTTT.

This clonotype was recorded a few times. The rearrangement uses TRBV20-1 and TRBJ2-7; maybe TRBD1 (8 bases). The CDR3 consists of 14 residues. CDR1 DFQATT and CDR2 SNEGSKA come from the germline V gene (reference sequence). Trimming shortened V by 3 bases and J by 4 bases, and 16 bases separated the two germline ends. DNA for the CDR3: TGCAGTGCTAGCCCGGACAGGGAGGGTTACGAGCAGTACTTC. It translates to CSASPDREGYEQYF.

J is TRBJ1-1 and V is TRBV10-3, with 8 bases aligning to TRBD1. After removal of 11 bases from V and 1 base from J, the junction contained 6 bases not matched to a gene. This CDR3 is built from 13 residues. The germline gives CDR1 ENHRY, CDR2 SYGVKD. The CDR3 coding sequence is TGTGCCGCCAAGGGACAGGCGAACACTGAAGCTTTCTTT. As protein: CAAKGQANTEAFF.

The rearrangement joins TRBV6-1 to TRBJ1-1; D uncertain. There are 15 residues in the CDR3. Trimming removed 3 bases from V and 3 bases from J, with 14 bases in between. The germline CDR1 and CDR2 sequences are MNHNS and SASEGT. The CDR3 sequence is CASSEYGGRDTEAFF. CDR3 DNA sequence: TGTGCCAGCAGTGAGTACGGAGGTCGGGACACTGAAGCTTTCTTT.

This clonotype turned up a few times. The V call is TRBV9, the J call TRBJ2-2, with TRBD1 identical over 7 bases. Trimming cost V 2 bases and J 3 bases; bases outside gene matches: 1. The CDR3 covers 14 residues. Germline V lookup: CDR1 SGDLS, CDR2 YYNGEE. The CDR3 bases are TGTGCCAGCAGCGTCGGGACAGACACCGGGGAGCTGTTTTTT. It codes for CASSVGTDTGELFF.

The CDR3 coding sequence is TGCGCCAGCAGCCCGATTTCTGGGGCCAACGTCCTGACTTTC. Translating gives CASSPISGANVLTF. The chain is built from TRBV5-1 and TRBJ2-6; no reliable D call. In germline, CDR1 is SGHRS, CDR2 YFSETQ. With 4 bases removed from V and 1 base from J, the gap between germline ends came to 6 bases. This CDR3 is built from 14 residues.

The V gene is TRBV10-3, the J gene TRBJ2-1; weak D call: TRBD2 (5 bases). Trimming left V 11 bases short and J 0 bases short, with 17 bases between. The germline CDR1 and CDR2 sequences are ENHRY and SYGVKD. This CDR3 has 15 residues. The CDR3 bases are TGTGCCCTAAGGTACGGGGATTCCTCCTACAATGAGCAGTTCTTC. Its translation: CALRYGDSSYNEQFF.

The rearrangement links TRBV24-1 to TRBJ2-1; the match to TRBD1 covers 9 bases. CDR3 size: 15 residues. The germline V gene has CDR1 KGHDR and CDR2 SFDVKD. With V trimmed by 11 bases and J by 4 bases, 11 bases remained unmatched. In DNA form, the CDR3 reads TGTGCCAGCAGAGCCACAGGGGGCGGTTACAATGAGCAGTTCTTC. Residues: CASRATGGGYNEQFF.

This clonotype appeared once. One base away lies a much larger clone, so this may be a sequencing read error. DNA of the CDR3: TGTGCCAGCAGTTACCCTTTCGTCGGGACCCAAGAGACCCAGTACTTC. As protein: CASSYPFVGTQETQYF. This sequence joins TRBV6-5 and TRBJ2-5; the D gene could be TRBD1 or TRBD2 (5 bases each). V was pared by 2 bases and J by 1 base, with 14 bases between. This CDR3 has 16 residues. Germline V gene sequence: CDR1 MNHEY, CDR2 SVGAGI.

The table lists this clonotype with a count of one. This chain connects TRBV7-2 to TRBJ2-7; TRBD2 matches 8 bases. With V trimmed by 2 bases and J by 4 bases, 4 bases remained unmatched. Per germline, CDR1 SGHTA and CDR2 FQGNSA. CDR3 length equals 14 residues. This chain's CDR3 is CASSLRRGGYEQYF. The CDR3 DNA sequence: TGTGCCAGCAGCTTAAGACGGGGGGGGTACGAGCAGTACTTC. Looking up the rest from reference TRBV7-2 and TRBJ2-7 gives the full variable domain: GAGVSQSPSNKVTEKGKDVELRCDPISGHTALYWYRQSLGQGLEFLIYFQGNSAPDKSGLPSDRFSAERTGGSVSTLTIQRTQQEDSAVYLCASSLRRGGYEQYFGPGTRLTVT.

The rearrangement links TRBV9 to TRBJ1-1, with TRBD1 as a possible D gene (6 bases). This CDR3 is 15 amino acids long. The germline V and J ends were trimmed by 3 bases and 3 bases, with 15 bases remaining between them. Germline loops: CDR1 SGDLS, CDR2 YYNGEE. The chain's CDR3 is CASSEAVGGHTEAFF. The DNA for the CDR3 is TGTGCCAGCAGCGAGGCAGTTGGGGGCCACACTGAAGCTTTCTTT. The full variable domain, with the rest looked up from reference TRBV9 and TRBJ1-1, is DSGVTQTPKHLITATGQRVTLRCSPRSGDLSVYWYQQSLDQGLQFLIQYYNGEERAKGNILERFSAQQFPDLHSELNLSSLELGDSALYFCASSEAVGGHTEAFFGQGTRLTVV.

The rearrangement uses TRBV24-1 and TRBJ2-5, with 7 bases aligning to TRBD1. V shed 4 bases and J 5 bases; nucleotides not matched to a gene: 9. The CDR3 sequence is 15 residues long. CDR1 and CDR2 from the germline V gene are KGHDR and SFDVKD. CDR3 DNA sequence: TGTGCCACCAGTGACTCCCGGGTGGGACAGGAGACCCAGTACTTC. Translating it yields CATSDSRVGQETQYF.

About this clonotype itself: A much larger clone differs from this one at a single base, so this may be a read error. The chain uses TRBV6-1 and TRBJ2-7, with unresolved D. CDR3 length: 12 residues. Germline V gives CDR1 MNHNS, CDR2 SASEGT. The CDR3 region has the DNA TGTGCCAGCATCTACGCCCCCTACGAGCGGTACTTC. Translating it yields CASIYAPYERYF.

A remark on this clonotype: It may be a read error: a sequence one base away is much more abundant. This CDR3 fails to terminate in the conserved phenylalanine or tryptophan, so it likely reflects a read error. The chain carries TRBV5-1 and TRBJ1-2, with TRBD1 matching 7 bases. Trimming cost V 4 bases and J 4 bases; bases outside gene matches: 7. This CDR3 has 14 amino acids. Per germline, CDR1 SGHRS and CDR2 YFSETQ. The chain's CDR3 is CASSADRETYGYTS. In DNA, the CDR3 is TGCGCCAGCAGCGCCGACAGGGAAACCTATGGCTACACCTCC.